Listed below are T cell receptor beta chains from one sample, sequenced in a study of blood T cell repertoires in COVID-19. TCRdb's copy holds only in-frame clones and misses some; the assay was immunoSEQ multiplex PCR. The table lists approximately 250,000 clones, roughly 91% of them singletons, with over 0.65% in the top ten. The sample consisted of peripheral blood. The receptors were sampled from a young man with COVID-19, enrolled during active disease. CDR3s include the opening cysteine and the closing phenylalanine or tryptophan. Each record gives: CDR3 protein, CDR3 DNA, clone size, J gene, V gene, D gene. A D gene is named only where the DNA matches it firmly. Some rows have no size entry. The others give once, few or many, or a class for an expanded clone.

CDR3 protein: CASSHLGQGRDQPQHF; CDR3 DNA: TGCGCCAGCAGCCACCTCGGACAGGGCAGGGATCAGCCCCAGCATTTT; clone size: -; J gene: TRBJ1-5; V gene: TRBV4-1; D gene: TRBD1
CDR3 protein: CASSLLGEGYTF; CDR3 DNA: TGTGCCAGCAGTTTACTCGGGGAAGGCTACACCTTC; clone size: -; J gene: TRBJ1-2; V gene: TRBV12-3/TRBV12-4; D gene: -
CDR3 protein: CASSLRRSSGNTIYF; CDR3 DNA: TGTGCCAGCAGTTTGAGACGGAGCTCTGGAAACACCATATATTTT; clone size: -; J gene: TRBJ1-3; V gene: TRBV7-9; D gene: -
CDR3 protein: CASSFVPGGYYGYTF; CDR3 DNA: TGTGCCAGCAGTTTTGTTCCCGGGGGGTACTATGGCTACACCTTC; clone size: -; J gene: TRBJ1-2; V gene: TRBV27; D gene: -
CDR3 protein: CAWSTIPDTQYF; CDR3 DNA: TGTGCCTGGAGTACTATCCCGGATACGCAGTATTTT; clone size: -; J gene: TRBJ2-3; V gene: TRBV30; D gene: -
CDR3 protein: CASSETGGTYEQYF; CDR3 DNA: TGTGCCAGCAGTGAGACAGGGGGCACCTACGAGCAGTACTTC; clone size: once; J gene: TRBJ2-7; V gene: TRBV6-1; D gene: TRBD1
CDR3 protein: CASSVGTSGGHVTGELFF; CDR3 DNA: TGTGCCAGCAGCGTGGGGACTAGCGGGGGGCACGTCACCGGGGAGCTGTTTTTT; clone size: -; J gene: TRBJ2-2; V gene: TRBV9; D gene: TRBD2
CDR3 protein: CASSLSGGTQGAQYF; CDR3 DNA: TGTGCCAGCAGCTTGTCTGGTGGGACGCAGGGGGCCCAGTACTTC; clone size: -; J gene: TRBJ2-5; V gene: TRBV5-4; D gene: TRBD1
CDR3 protein: CASSGHAGNTIYF; CDR3 DNA: TGTGCCAGCAGCGGACACGCTGGAAACACCATATATTTT; clone size: -; J gene: TRBJ1-3; V gene: TRBV25-1; D gene: -
CDR3 protein: CASSLSFGRDGSPLHF; CDR3 DNA: TGTGCCAGCAGCTTGTCTTTCGGGCGGGACGGATCACCCCTCCACTTT; clone size: -; J gene: TRBJ1-6; V gene: TRBV7-9; D gene: -
CDR3 protein: CASSRRSGTDQPQHF; CDR3 DNA: TGTGCCAGCTCAAGGAGGTCTGGGACTGATCAGCCCCAGCATTTT; clone size: few; J gene: TRBJ1-5; V gene: TRBV18; D gene: -
CDR3 protein: CASSTEPWGEQFF; CDR3 DNA: TGTGCCAGCAGCACCGAACCTTGGGGCGAGCAGTTCTTC; clone size: -; J gene: TRBJ2-1; V gene: TRBV11-3; D gene: -
CDR3 protein: CASSLQDSEAFF; CDR3 DNA: TGTGCCAGCAGCTTACAGGACAGTGAAGCTTTCTTT; clone size: -; J gene: TRBJ1-1; V gene: TRBV5-5; D gene: -
CDR3 protein: CASSDGLAGADTQYF; CDR3 DNA: TGTGCCAGCAGCGATGGACTAGCTGGTGCAGATACGCAGTATTTT; clone size: -; J gene: TRBJ2-3; V gene: TRBV2; D gene: TRBD2
CDR3 protein: CASRNRGGQPQHF; CDR3 DNA: TGTGCCAGCAGAAACAGGGGAGGTCAGCCCCAGCATTTT; clone size: -; J gene: TRBJ1-5; V gene: TRBV6-5; D gene: TRBD1
CDR3 protein: CASSSEGYGYTF; CDR3 DNA: TGTGCCAGCAGCTCCGAGGGCTATGGCTACACCTTC; clone size: -; J gene: TRBJ1-2; V gene: TRBV11-2; D gene: -
CDR3 protein: CASSFYGGEQYF; CDR3 DNA: TGTGCCAGCAGTTTCTATGGCGGCGAGCAGTACTTC; clone size: -; J gene: TRBJ2-7; V gene: TRBV12-3/TRBV12-4; D gene: -
CDR3 protein: CASSEEGGLSYEQYF; CDR3 DNA: TGTGCCAGCAGTGAAGAGGGAGGATTAAGCTACGAGCAGTACTTC; clone size: -; J gene: TRBJ2-7; V gene: TRBV6-1; D gene: -
CDR3 protein: CASSLAGTGGGSYTF; CDR3 DNA: TGCGCCAGCAGCTTGGCCGGTACAGGGGGCGGTTCCTACACCTTC; clone size: -; J gene: TRBJ1-2; V gene: TRBV5-1; D gene: TRBD1
CDR3 protein: CAWRRQLTSYGYTF; CDR3 DNA: TGTGCCTGGAGGCGACAGTTGACTTCCTATGGCTACACCTTC; clone size: -; J gene: TRBJ1-2; V gene: TRBV30; D gene: -
CDR3 protein: CASSVSGQGAGHTIYF; CDR3 DNA: TGTGCCAGCAGCGTATCGGGCCAGGGAGCGGGCCACACCATATATTTT; clone size: -; J gene: TRBJ1-3; V gene: TRBV9; D gene: -
CDR3 protein: CASSPTTGTNEKLFF; CDR3 DNA: TGTGCCAGCAGCCCAACCACAGGGACTAATGAAAAACTGTTTTTT; clone size: -; J gene: TRBJ1-4; V gene: TRBV7-9; D gene: -
CDR3 protein: CASSLSNSPLHF; CDR3 DNA: TGTGCCAGCAGCTTATCGAATTCACCCCTCCACTTT; clone size: -; J gene: TRBJ1-6; V gene: TRBV7-9; D gene: -
CDR3 protein: CASSLEGAGNSPLHF; CDR3 DNA: TGTGCCAGCAGTTTAGAGGGGGCGGGAAATTCACCCCTCCACTTT; clone size: -; J gene: TRBJ1-6; V gene: TRBV27; D gene: TRBD1
CDR3 protein: CASSSSGGAGNTIYF; CDR3 DNA: TGTGCCAGCAGCTCGAGTGGGGGGGCTGGAAACACCATATATTTT; clone size: -; J gene: TRBJ1-3; V gene: TRBV9; D gene: -
CDR3 protein: CASHHEENYGYTF; CDR3 DNA: TGCGCCAGCCATCACGAGGAGAACTATGGCTACACCTTC; clone size: -; J gene: TRBJ1-2; V gene: TRBV5-1; D gene: -
CDR3 protein: CASSFGGGQGNEKLFF; CDR3 DNA: TGCGCCAGCAGCTTTGGAGGCGGACAGGGTAATGAAAAACTGTTTTTT; clone size: -; J gene: TRBJ1-4; V gene: TRBV5-1; D gene: TRBD1
CDR3 protein: CASSEGWGPTDTQYF; CDR3 DNA: TGTGCCAGCAGTGAGGGGTGGGGGCCGACAGATACGCAGTATTTT; clone size: once; J gene: TRBJ2-3; V gene: TRBV2; D gene: -
CDR3 protein: CASSVHGVGYTF; CDR3 DNA: TGTGCCAGCAGTGTTCACGGGGTCGGCTACACCTTC; clone size: -; J gene: TRBJ1-2; V gene: TRBV12-3/TRBV12-4; D gene: -
CDR3 protein: CASSLEPSGGLSYNEQFF; CDR3 DNA: TGTGCCAGCAGCTTGGAGCCTAGCGGGGGGCTATCCTACAATGAGCAGTTCTTC; clone size: once; J gene: TRBJ2-1; V gene: TRBV5-4; D gene: TRBD2
CDR3 protein: CASSPPLRGREYNEQFF; CDR3 DNA: TGTGCCAGCAGCCCCCCCCTGCGGGGCCGCGAGTACAATGAGCAGTTCTTC; clone size: -; J gene: TRBJ2-1; V gene: TRBV9; D gene: -
CDR3 protein: CASSLLGATGPEAFF; CDR3 DNA: TGCGCCAGCAGCTTATTAGGGGCTACAGGGCCCGAAGCTTTCTTT; clone size: -; J gene: TRBJ1-1; V gene: TRBV5-1; D gene: -
CDR3 protein: CASSTDTNYGYTF; CDR3 DNA: TGTGCCAGCAGTACAGATACAAACTATGGCTACACCTTC; clone size: -; J gene: TRBJ1-2; V gene: TRBV27; D gene: -
CDR3 protein: CASSFSGEEKLFF; CDR3 DNA: TGTGCCAGCAGCTTCTCCGGGGAGGAAAAACTGTTTTTT; clone size: -; J gene: TRBJ1-4; V gene: TRBV11-1; D gene: -
CDR3 protein: CASSEGPPNEQFF; CDR3 DNA: TGTGCCAGCAGTGAGGGGCCCCCCAATGAGCAGTTCTTC; clone size: once; J gene: TRBJ2-1; V gene: TRBV2; D gene: -
CDR3 protein: CASSGLSQGETQYF; CDR3 DNA: TGTGCCAGCAGTGGGCTCTCGCAGGGAGAGACCCAGTACTTC; clone size: once; J gene: TRBJ2-5; V gene: TRBV2; D gene: -
CDR3 protein: CASSLGAGGIDTQYF; CDR3 DNA: TGTGCCAGCAGCCTGGGAGCGGGGGGCATAGATACGCAGTATTTT; clone size: -; J gene: TRBJ2-3; V gene: TRBV9; D gene: TRBD2
CDR3 protein: CASSESWGHDMNTEAFF; CDR3 DNA: TGTGCCAGCAGTGAATCATGGGGGCACGATATGAACACTGAAGCTTTCTTT; clone size: -; J gene: TRBJ1-1; V gene: TRBV6-1; D gene: -
CDR3 protein: CASSQYQRSEGYTF; CDR3 DNA: TGTGCCAGCAGTCAATATCAGAGGTCGGAGGGCTACACCTTC; clone size: -; J gene: TRBJ1-2; V gene: TRBV6-5; D gene: -
CDR3 protein: CASSHPGQGIGEQYF; CDR3 DNA: TGTGCCAGCAGTCACCCGGGACAGGGCATAGGCGAGCAGTACTTC; clone size: -; J gene: TRBJ2-7; V gene: TRBV6-5; D gene: TRBD1
CDR3 protein: CASSYDSGYTF; CDR3 DNA: TGTGCCAGCAGTTACGACAGCGGCTACACCTTC; clone size: -; J gene: TRBJ1-2; V gene: TRBV6-6; D gene: -
CDR3 protein: CASSYRGIGELFF; CDR3 DNA: TGTGCCAGCAGTTACAGGGGAATCGGGGAGCTGTTTTTT; clone size: -; J gene: TRBJ2-2; V gene: TRBV6-5; D gene: -
CDR3 protein: CASSQGTGASEKLFF; CDR3 DNA: TGTGCCAGCAGCCAAGGGACAGGGGCCAGTGAAAAACTGTTTTTT; clone size: many; J gene: TRBJ1-4; V gene: TRBV4-2; D gene: TRBD1
CDR3 protein: CATSRDRGDQPQHF; CDR3 DNA: TGTGCCACCAGCAGAGATCGGGGTGATCAGCCCCAGCATTTT; clone size: once; J gene: TRBJ1-5; V gene: TRBV15; D gene: -
CDR3 protein: CASSRLSSTNSYEQYF; CDR3 DNA: TGTGCCAGCAGCCGCCTATCTAGCACCAACTCCTACGAGCAGTACTTC; clone size: once; J gene: TRBJ2-7; V gene: TRBV16; D gene: -
CDR3 protein: CASSYHRQGSYGYTF; CDR3 DNA: TGTGCCAGCAGTTACCATAGACAGGGCTCCTATGGCTACACCTTC; clone size: -; J gene: TRBJ1-2; V gene: TRBV6-5; D gene: TRBD1
CDR3 protein: CASSPISRASGSYEQYF; CDR3 DNA: TGTGCCAGCAGCCCTATCAGTCGGGCTAGCGGATCCTACGAGCAGTACTTC; clone size: -; J gene: TRBJ2-7; V gene: TRBV7-9; D gene: TRBD2
CDR3 protein: CASSQAQGLGEAFF; CDR3 DNA: TGTGCCAGCAGCCAAGCGCAGGGCCTCGGTGAAGCTTTCTTT; clone size: -; J gene: TRBJ1-1; V gene: TRBV3-1/TRBV3-2; D gene: -
CDR3 protein: CASSLTGDYGYTF; CDR3 DNA: TGTGCCAGCAGCTTAACAGGGGACTATGGCTACACCTTC; clone size: -; J gene: TRBJ1-2; V gene: TRBV5-4; D gene: TRBD1
CDR3 protein: CSTETGLERYF; CDR3 DNA: TGCAGCACCGAGACAGGGCTTGAAAGGTATTTT; clone size: -; J gene: TRBJ2-3; V gene: TRBV29-1; D gene: TRBD1
CDR3 protein: CASSMIGGLAKNIQYF; CDR3 DNA: TGTGCCAGTAGTATGATAGGGGGCTTAGCCAAAAACATTCAGTACTTC; clone size: -; J gene: TRBJ2-4; V gene: TRBV19; D gene: TRBD1
CDR3 protein: CAYGQGYGYTF; CDR3 DNA: TGTGCCTACGGACAGGGGTACGGCTACACCTTC; clone size: few; J gene: TRBJ1-2; V gene: TRBV30; D gene: TRBD1
CDR3 protein: CALEGGRGNEKLFF; CDR3 DNA: TGTGCTCTGGAGGGTGGAAGGGGTAATGAAAAACTGTTTTTT; clone size: -; J gene: TRBJ1-4; V gene: TRBV30; D gene: -
CDR3 protein: CASSPVRQGFSSYGYTF; CDR3 DNA: TGTGCCAGCTCACCCGTGAGACAGGGCTTTTCGAGCTATGGCTACACCTTC; clone size: -; J gene: TRBJ1-2; V gene: TRBV18; D gene: TRBD1
CDR3 protein: CASSLAPFERLRNRCLNEKLFF; CDR3 DNA: TGTGCCAGCAGCTTAGCCCCGTTCGAGCGCCTAAGGAACAGGTGCCTTAATGAAAAACTGTTTTTT; clone size: few; J gene: TRBJ1-4; V gene: TRBV7-2; D gene: -